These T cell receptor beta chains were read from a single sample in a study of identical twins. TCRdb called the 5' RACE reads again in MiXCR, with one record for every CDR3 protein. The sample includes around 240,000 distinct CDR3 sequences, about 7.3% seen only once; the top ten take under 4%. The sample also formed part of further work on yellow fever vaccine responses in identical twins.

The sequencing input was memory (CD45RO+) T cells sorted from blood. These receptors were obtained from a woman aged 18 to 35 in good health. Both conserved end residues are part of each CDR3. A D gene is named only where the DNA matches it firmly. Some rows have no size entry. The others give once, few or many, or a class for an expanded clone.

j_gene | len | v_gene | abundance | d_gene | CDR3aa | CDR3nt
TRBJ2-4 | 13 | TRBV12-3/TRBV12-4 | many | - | CASRAVAKNIQYF | TGTGCCAGCCGTGCGGTAGCCAAAAACATTCAGTACTTC
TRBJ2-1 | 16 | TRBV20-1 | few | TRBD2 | CSARGSTSGGSYEQFF | TGCAGTGCTAGAGGATCCACTAGCGGGGGGTCCTATGAGCAGTTCTTC
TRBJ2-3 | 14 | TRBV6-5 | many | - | CASSYAGGTDTQYF | TGTGCCAGCAGTTACGCTGGGGGCACAGATACGCAGTATTTT
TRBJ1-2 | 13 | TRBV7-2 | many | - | CASSLTVDYGYTF | TGTGCCAGCAGCTTGACAGTAGACTATGGCTACACCTTC
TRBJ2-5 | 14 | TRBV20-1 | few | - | CSARVESHQETQYF | TGCAGTGCTAGAGTGGAGAGCCACCAAGAGACCCAGTACTTC
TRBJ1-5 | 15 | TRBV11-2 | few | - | CASSLGPYSNQPQHF | TGTGCCAGCAGCTTGGGGCCCTATAGCAATCAGCCCCAGCATTTT
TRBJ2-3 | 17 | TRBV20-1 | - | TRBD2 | CSARRPGLAGSTDTQYF | TGCAGTGCTAGGAGGCCGGGACTAGCGGGCAGCACAGATACGCAGTATTTT
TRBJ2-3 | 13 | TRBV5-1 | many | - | CASSAGTGDTQYF | TGCGCCAGCAGCGCAGGGACGGGAGATACGCAGTATTTT
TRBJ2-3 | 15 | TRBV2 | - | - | CASSVAVGPWDTQYF | TGTGCCAGCAGTGTAGCGGTGGGGCCATGGGATACGCAGTATTTT
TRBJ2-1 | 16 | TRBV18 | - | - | CASSPIGLSSYNEQFF | TGTGCCAGCTCACCGATTGGGTTAAGCTCCTACAATGAGCAGTTCTTC
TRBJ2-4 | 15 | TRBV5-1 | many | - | CASSSDRSNSNIQYF | TGCGCCAGCAGCTCTGACAGGAGCAATTCAAACATTCAGTACTTC
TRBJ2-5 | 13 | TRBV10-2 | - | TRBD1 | CAGKTGVHETQYF | TGCGCCGGCAAGACAGGGGTCCACGAGACCCAGTACTTC
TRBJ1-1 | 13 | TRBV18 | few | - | CASSYSEMAEAFF | TGTGCCAGCTCATACAGTGAAATGGCTGAAGCTTTCTTT
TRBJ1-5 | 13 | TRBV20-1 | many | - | CSARTASNQPQHF | TGCAGTGCTAGGACGGCTAGCAATCAGCCCCAGCATTTT
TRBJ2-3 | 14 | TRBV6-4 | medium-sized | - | CASSDVGDTDTQYF | TGTGCCAGCAGTGATGTAGGGGACACAGATACGCAGTATTTT
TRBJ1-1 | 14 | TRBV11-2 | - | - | CASSLRLGDTEAFF | TGTGCCAGCAGCTTACGGCTGGGGGACACTGAAGCTTTCTTT
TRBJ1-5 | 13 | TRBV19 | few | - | CASSRTWEQPQHF | TGTGCCAGTAGCCGGACCTGGGAACAGCCCCAGCATTTT
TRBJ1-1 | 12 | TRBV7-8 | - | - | CASSLVDTEAFF | TGTGCCAGCAGCTTAGTGGACACTGAAGCTTTCTTT
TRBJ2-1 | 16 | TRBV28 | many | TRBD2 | CASGLAGNEPYNEQFF | TGTGCCAGCGGGCTAGCGGGGAACGAACCCTACAATGAGCAGTTCTTC
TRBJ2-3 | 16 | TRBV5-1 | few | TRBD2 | CASSIRLAGDTDTQYF | TGCGCCAGCAGCATCAGACTAGCGGGAGACACAGATACGCAGTATTTT
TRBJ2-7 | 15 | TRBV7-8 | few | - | CASSLGTAKGYEQYF | TGTGCCAGCAGCTTAGGGACCGCCAAGGGCTACGAGCAGTACTTC
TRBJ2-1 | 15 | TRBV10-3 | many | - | CATTVGRETYNEQFF | TGTGCCACCACTGTGGGGCGGGAAACCTACAATGAGCAGTTCTTC
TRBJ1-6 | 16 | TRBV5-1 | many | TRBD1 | CASSPTGDPYNSPLHF | TGCGCCAGCAGCCCAACAGGGGATCCCTATAATTCACCCCTCCACTTT
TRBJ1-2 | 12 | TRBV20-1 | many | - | CSASGHLYGYTF | TGCAGTGCTAGCGGCCACCTCTATGGCTACACCTTC
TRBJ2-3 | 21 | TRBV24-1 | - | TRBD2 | CATSDYLAEGSWQSGTDTQYF | TGTGCCACCAGTGATTACCTAGCGGAGGGGAGTTGGCAATCTGGCACAGATACGCAGTATTTT
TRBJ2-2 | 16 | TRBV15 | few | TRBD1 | CATSSGDRGKTGELFF | TGTGCCACCAGCTCTGGGGACAGGGGGAAGACCGGGGAGCTGTTTTTT
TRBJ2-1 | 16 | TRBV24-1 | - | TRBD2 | CATSDALAGGHNEQFF | TGTGCCACCAGTGACGCCCTAGCGGGAGGACACAATGAGCAGTTCTTC
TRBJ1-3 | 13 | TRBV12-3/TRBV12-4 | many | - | CASSLLVGNTIYF | TGTGCCAGCAGTTTACTCGTGGGAAACACCATATATTTT
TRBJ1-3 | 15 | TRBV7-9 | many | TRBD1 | CASRDRGGTGNTIYF | TGCGCCAGCAGAGACAGGGGCGGCACTGGAAACACCATATATTTT
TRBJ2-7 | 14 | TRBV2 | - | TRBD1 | CASGRDRYSYEQYF | TGTGCCAGCGGAAGGGACAGGTACTCCTACGAGCAGTACTTC
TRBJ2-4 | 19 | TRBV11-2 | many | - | CASSLEAGGQAPAKNIQYF | TGTGCCAGCAGCTTAGAGGCTGGCGGTCAGGCTCCGGCCAAAAACATTCAGTACTTC
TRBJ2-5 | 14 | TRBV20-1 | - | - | CSARELSIQETQYF | TGCAGTGCTAGAGAATTAAGCATCCAAGAGACCCAGTACTTC
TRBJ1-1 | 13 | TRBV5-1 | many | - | CASSLDGATEAFF | TGCGCCAGCAGCTTGGATGGGGCCACTGAAGCTTTCTTT
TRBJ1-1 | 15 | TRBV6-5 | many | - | CASSYAFGGGEGAFF | TGTGCCAGCAGTTACGCCTTTGGGGGCGGGGAAGGAGCTTTCTTT
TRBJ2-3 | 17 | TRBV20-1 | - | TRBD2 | CSARAPPIAGRADTQYF | TGCAGTGCTAGAGCGCCTCCGATAGCGGGACGGGCAGATACGCAGTATTTT
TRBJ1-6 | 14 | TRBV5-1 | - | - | CASSSSQGNSPLHF | TGCGCCAGCAGCTCATCACAGGGTAATTCACCCCTCCACTTT
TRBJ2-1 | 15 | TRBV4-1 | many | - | CASSQGWGSVKEQFF | TGCGCCAGCAGCCAGGGCTGGGGGTCCGTCAAAGAGCAGTTCTTC
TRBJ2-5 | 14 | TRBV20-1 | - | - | CSARELRVTETQYF | TGCAGTGCTAGAGAGCTGCGGGTTACGGAGACCCAGTACTTC
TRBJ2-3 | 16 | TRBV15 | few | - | CATSSPGALRTDTQYF | TGTGCCACCAGCTCACCTGGGGCTCTACGCACAGATACGCAGTATTTT
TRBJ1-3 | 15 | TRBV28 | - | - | CASSALYILRSTIYF | TGTGCCAGCAGTGCCCTCTATATCCTTCGAAGTACCATATATTTT
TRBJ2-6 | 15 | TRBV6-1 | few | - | CASIRDSSGANVLTF | TGTGCCAGCATCCGGGATTCCTCTGGGGCCAACGTCCTGACTTTC
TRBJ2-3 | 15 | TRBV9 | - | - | CASSASSTSTDTQYF | TGTGCCAGCAGCGCTTCTAGCACTAGCACAGATACGCAGTATTTT
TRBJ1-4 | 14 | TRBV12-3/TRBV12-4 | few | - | CASSKGGTNEKLFF | TGTGCCAGCAGCAAGGGGGGAACGAATGAAAAACTGTTTTTT
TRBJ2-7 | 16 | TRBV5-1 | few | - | CASRPSLGRSSYEQYF | TGCGCCAGCAGACCAAGCCTGGGTAGATCCTCCTACGAGCAGTACTTC
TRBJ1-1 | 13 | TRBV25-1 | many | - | CASRTREDSEAFF | TGTGCCAGCAGGACACGAGAGGACAGTGAAGCTTTCTTT
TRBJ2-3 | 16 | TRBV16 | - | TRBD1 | CASSRGTGLDTDTQYF | TGTGCCAGCAGCCGGGGGACAGGCCTGGACACAGATACGCAGTATTTT
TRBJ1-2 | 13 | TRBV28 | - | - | CASSPPAVYGYTF | TGTGCCAGCAGTCCCCCCGCGGTCTATGGCTACACCTTC
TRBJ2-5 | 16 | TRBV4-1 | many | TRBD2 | CASSQDLAGGPKTQYF | TGCGCCAGCAGCCAAGATCTGGCGGGGGGGCCAAAGACCCAGTACTTC
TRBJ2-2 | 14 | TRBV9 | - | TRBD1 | CASTRDRGTGELFF | TGTGCCAGCACCCGGGACAGGGGAACCGGGGAGCTGTTTTTT
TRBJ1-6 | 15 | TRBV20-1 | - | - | CSATPGGINTSPLHF | TGCAGTGCTACCCCCGGGGGTATAAATACTTCACCCCTCCACTTT
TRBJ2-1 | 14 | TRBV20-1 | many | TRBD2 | CSARDVSGGAGQFF | TGCAGTGCTAGAGATGTAAGCGGGGGGGCAGGGCAGTTCTTC